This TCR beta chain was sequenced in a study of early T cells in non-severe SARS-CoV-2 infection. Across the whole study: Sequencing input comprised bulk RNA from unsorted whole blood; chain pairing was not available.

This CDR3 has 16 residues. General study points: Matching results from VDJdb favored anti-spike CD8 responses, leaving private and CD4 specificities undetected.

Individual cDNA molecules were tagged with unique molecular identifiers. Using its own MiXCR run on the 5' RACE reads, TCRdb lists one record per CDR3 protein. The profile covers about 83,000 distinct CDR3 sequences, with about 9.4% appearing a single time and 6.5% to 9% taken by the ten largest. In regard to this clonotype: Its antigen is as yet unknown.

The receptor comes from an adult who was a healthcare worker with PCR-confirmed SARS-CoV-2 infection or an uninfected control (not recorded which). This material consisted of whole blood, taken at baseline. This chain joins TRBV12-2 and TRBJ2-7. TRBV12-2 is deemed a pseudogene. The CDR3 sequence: CASRLDNRPRPYEQYF. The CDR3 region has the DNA TGTGCAAGTCGCTTAGATAACCGGCCGAGGCCTTACGAGCAGTACTTC.